This T cell receptor beta chain was obtained from a study of cytomegalovirus exposure and HLA in healthy donors. General study points: When a later analysis compared HLA-associated TCR beta chains with equally common others, the HLA-associated chains turned out to be more clonally expanded and to have lower generation probabilities. It has been reported that TCR beta sequences accurately predicted the HLA-A and HLA-B alleles of most subjects.

The PCR contained 60 Vbeta and 13 Jbeta primers. TCRdb keeps only in-frame clones here, not all; method: immunoSEQ multiplex PCR. Across 45,000 to 60,000 clones, the top ten clones capture 4% of the sample. Comment on this clone: No antigen is known for it.

Though nominally healthy at sampling, donors likely had unrecorded immune exposures. V lost 3 bases and J 5 bases, leaving 20 bases between the germline ends. The CDR3 length is 17 residues. Germline CDR1 LNHDA, CDR2 SQIVND (reference sequence). The TCR comes from a male donor in good health and CMV-seronegative. The sequenced material came from PBMCs. The chain uses TRBV19 and TRBJ2-1; perhaps TRBD2 as D (5 bases). The CDR3 loop reads CASSIVGRADSDNEQFF. The CDR3 bases are TGTGCCAGTAGTATCGTAGGGCGGGCTGATTCCGACAATGAGCAGTTCTTC. Drawing the rest from reference TRBV19 and TRBJ2-1, the complete variable domain is DGGITQSPKYLFRKEGQNVTLSCEQNLNHDAMYWYRQDPGQGLRLIYYSQIVNDFQKGDIAEGYSVSREKKESFPLTVTSAQKNPTAFYLCASSIVGRADSDNEQFFGPGTRLTVL.